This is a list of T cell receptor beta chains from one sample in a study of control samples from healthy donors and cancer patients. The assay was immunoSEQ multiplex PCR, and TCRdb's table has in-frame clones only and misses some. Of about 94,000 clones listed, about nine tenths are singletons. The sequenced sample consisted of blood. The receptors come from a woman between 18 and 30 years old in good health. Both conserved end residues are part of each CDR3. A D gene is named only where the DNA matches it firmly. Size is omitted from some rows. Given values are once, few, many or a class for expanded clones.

CDR3: CASSSPGPNGNTEAFF
DNA: TGTGCCAGCAGTTCTCCCGGTCCGAACGGGAACACTGAAGCTTTCTTT
J: TRBJ1-1
D: -
size: once
V: TRBV27

CDR3: CASSLELAGPYEQYF
DNA: TGTGCCAGCAGCTTAGAACTAGCGGGGCCCTACGAGCAGTACTTC
J: TRBJ2-7
D: TRBD2
size: -
V: TRBV7-3

CDR3: CSVEEENQPQHF
DNA: TGCAGCGTTGAAGAGGAGAATCAGCCCCAGCATTTT
J: TRBJ1-5
D: -
size: -
V: TRBV29-1

CDR3: CASSMIGESSYNSPLHF
DNA: TGTGCCAGTAGTATGATCGGAGAGAGCTCCTATAATTCACCCCTCCACTTT
J: TRBJ1-6
D: -
size: few
V: TRBV19

CDR3: CASSDPGQGSSPLHF
DNA: TGCGCCAGCAGCGACCCGGGACAGGGATCCTCACCCCTCCACTTT
J: TRBJ1-6
D: TRBD1
size: -
V: TRBV5-1

CDR3: CASSRRGEGTGELFF
DNA: TGCGCCAGCAGCAGAAGGGGGGAGGGCACCGGGGAGCTGTTTTTT
J: TRBJ2-2
D: -
size: -
V: TRBV4-1

CDR3: CASSESGTGELFF
DNA: TGTGCCAGCAGTGAATCTGGAACCGGGGAGCTGTTTTTT
J: TRBJ2-2
D: -
size: -
V: TRBV6-1

CDR3: CASSIVGLGREQFF
DNA: TGTGCCAGTAGTATAGTGGGACTAGGTCGCGAGCAGTTCTTC
J: TRBJ2-1
D: TRBD2
size: -
V: TRBV19

CDR3: CASRQVSSYNEQFF
DNA: TGTGCCAGCAGACAGGTCAGCTCCTACAATGAGCAGTTCTTC
J: TRBJ2-1
D: -
size: -
V: TRBV25-1

CDR3: CASSLAPGQAYEQYF
DNA: TGCGCCAGCAGCTTGGCCCCGGGACAGGCCTACGAGCAGTACTTC
J: TRBJ2-7
D: TRBD1
size: -
V: TRBV5-1